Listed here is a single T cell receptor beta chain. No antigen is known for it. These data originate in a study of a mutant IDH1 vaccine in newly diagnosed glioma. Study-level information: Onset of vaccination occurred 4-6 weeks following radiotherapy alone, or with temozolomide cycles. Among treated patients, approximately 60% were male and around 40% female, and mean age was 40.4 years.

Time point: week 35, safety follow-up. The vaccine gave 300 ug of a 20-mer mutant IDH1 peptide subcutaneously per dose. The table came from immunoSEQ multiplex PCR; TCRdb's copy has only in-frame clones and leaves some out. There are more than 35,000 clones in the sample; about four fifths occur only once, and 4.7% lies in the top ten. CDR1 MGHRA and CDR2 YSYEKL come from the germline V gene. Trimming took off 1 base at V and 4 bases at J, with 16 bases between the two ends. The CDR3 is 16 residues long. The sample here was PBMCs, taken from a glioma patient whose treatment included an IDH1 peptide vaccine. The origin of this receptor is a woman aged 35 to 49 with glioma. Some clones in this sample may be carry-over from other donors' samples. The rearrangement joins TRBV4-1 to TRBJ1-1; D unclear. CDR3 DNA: TGCGCCAGCAGCCAAGCCCCCTGGGCAGTGGGCACTGAAGCTTTCTTT. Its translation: CASSQAPWAVGTEAFF.